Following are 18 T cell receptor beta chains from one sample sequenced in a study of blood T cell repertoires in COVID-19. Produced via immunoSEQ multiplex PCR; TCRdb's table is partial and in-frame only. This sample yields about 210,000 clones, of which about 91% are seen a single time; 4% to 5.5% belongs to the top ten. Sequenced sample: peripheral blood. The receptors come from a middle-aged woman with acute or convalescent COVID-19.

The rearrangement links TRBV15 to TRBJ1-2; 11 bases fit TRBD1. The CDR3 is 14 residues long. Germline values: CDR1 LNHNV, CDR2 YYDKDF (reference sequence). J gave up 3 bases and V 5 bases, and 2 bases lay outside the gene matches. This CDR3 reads CATSGQGAYYGYTF. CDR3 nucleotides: TGTGCCACCAGCGGACAGGGGGCATACTATGGCTACACCTTC.

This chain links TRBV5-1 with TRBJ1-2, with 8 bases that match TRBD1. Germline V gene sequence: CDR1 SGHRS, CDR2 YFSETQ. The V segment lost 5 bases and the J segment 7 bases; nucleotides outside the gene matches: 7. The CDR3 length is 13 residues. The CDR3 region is CASSLTGAAGYTF. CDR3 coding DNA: TGCGCCAGCAGTCTGACAGGGGCGGCTGGCTACACCTTC.

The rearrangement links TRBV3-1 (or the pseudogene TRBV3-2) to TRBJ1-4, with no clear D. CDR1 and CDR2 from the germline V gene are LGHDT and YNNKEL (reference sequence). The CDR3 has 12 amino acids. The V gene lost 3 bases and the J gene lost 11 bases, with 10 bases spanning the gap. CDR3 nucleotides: TGTGCCAGCAGCCAGGATACGGAGAAACTGTTTTTT. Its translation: CASSQDTEKLFF.

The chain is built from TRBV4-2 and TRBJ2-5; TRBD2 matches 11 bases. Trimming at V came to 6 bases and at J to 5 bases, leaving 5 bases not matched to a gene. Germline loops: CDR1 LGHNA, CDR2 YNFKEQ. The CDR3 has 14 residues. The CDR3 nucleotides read TGTGCCAGCAGTGATGGACTAGCGGGTGAGACCCAGTACTTC. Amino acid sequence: CASSDGLAGETQYF.

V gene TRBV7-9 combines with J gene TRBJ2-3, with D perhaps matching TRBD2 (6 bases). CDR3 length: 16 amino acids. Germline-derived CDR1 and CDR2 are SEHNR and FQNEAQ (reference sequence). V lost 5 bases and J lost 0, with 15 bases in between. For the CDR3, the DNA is TGTGCCAGCAGCCCGGTCCGGGGGATCAGCACAGATACGCAGTATTTT. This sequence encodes CASSPVRGISTDTQYF.

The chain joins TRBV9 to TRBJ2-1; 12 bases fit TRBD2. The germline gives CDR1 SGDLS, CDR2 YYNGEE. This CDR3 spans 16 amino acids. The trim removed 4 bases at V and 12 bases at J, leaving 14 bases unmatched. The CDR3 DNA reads TGTGCCAGCAGCCACTCCCCTAGCGGGGGGGGTGTTGGGCAGTTCTTC. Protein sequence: CASSHSPSGGGVGQFF. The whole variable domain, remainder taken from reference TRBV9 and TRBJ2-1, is DSGVTQTPKHLITATGQRVTLRCSPRSGDLSVYWYQQSLDQGLQFLIQYYNGEERAKGNILERFSAQQFPDLHSELNLSSLELGDSALYFCASSHSPSGGGVGQFFGPGTRLTVL.

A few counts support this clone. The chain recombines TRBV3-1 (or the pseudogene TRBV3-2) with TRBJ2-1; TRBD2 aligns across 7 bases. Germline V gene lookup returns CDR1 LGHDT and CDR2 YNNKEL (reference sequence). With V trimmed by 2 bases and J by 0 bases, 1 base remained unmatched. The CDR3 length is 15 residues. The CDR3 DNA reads TGTGCCAGCAGCCAAAAGCGGGGCTCCTACAATGAGCAGTTCTTC. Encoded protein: CASSQKRGSYNEQFF.

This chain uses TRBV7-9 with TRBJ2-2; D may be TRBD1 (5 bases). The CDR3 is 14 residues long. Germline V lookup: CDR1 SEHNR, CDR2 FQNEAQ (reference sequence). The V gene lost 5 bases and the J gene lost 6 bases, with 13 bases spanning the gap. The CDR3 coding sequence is TGTGCCAGCAGCAATCAAGGGGCGGCCGGGGAGCTGTTTTTT. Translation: CASSNQGAAGELFF.

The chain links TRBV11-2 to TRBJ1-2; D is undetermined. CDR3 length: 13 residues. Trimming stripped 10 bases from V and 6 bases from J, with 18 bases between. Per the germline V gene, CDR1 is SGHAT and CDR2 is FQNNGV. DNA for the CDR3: TGTGCCACGTCGGTGCGCCCCGGGGATGGCTACACCTTC. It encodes CATSVRPGDGYTF.

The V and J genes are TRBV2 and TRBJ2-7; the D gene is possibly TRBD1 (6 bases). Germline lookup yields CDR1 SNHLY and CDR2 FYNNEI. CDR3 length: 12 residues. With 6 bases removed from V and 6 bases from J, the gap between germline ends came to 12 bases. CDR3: CASRDDRLEQYV. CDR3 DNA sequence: TGTGCCAGCAGAGATGACAGGCTCGAGCAGTACGTC.

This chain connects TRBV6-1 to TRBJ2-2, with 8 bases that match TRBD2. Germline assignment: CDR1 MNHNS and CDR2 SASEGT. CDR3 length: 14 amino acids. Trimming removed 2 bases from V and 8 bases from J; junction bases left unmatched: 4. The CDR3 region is CASSERGGVGELFF. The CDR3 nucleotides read TGTGCCAGCAGTGAACGGGGGGGCGTAGGGGAGCTGTTTTTT.

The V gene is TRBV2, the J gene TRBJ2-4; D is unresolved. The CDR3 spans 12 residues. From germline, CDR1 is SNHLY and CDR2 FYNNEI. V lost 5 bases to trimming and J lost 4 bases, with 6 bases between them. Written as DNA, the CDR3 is TGTGCCAGCAGTTCACGGAAAAACATTCAGTACTTC. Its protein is CASSSRKNIQYF.

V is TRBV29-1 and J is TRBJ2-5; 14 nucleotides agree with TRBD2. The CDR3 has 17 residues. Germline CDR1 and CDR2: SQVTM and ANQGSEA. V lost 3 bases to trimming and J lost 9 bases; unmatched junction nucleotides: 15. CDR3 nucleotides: TGCAGCGTTGACCAAACCCGGGGACTAGCGGGGGTGGGGGCCCAGTACTTC. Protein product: CSVDQTRGLAGVGAQYF. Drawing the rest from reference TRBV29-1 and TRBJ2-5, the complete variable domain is SAVISQKPSRDICQRGTSLTIQCQVDSQVTMMFWYRQQPGQSLTLIATANQGSEATYESGFVIDKFPISRPNLTFSTLTVSNMSPEDSSIYLCSVDQTRGLAGVGAQYFGPGTRLLVL.

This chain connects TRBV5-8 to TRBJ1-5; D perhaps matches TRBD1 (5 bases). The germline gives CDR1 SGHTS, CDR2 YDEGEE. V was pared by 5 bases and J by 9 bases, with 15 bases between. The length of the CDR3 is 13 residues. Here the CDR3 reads CASSLTETRPQHF. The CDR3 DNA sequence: TGTGCCAGCAGTCTGACAGAGACCCGGCCCCAGCATTTT.

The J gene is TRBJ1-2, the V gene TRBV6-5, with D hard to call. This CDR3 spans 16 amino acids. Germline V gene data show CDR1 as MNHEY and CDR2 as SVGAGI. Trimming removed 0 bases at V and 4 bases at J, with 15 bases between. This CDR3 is CASSYSIGEAFYGYTF. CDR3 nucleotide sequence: TGTGCCAGCAGTTACTCGATCGGGGAGGCCTTCTATGGCTACACCTTC.

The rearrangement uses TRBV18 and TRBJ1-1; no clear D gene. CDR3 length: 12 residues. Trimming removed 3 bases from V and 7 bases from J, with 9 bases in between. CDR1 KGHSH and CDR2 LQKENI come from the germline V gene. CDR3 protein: CASSPGSLEAFF. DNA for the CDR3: TGTGCCAGCTCACCGGGCTCTCTTGAAGCTTTCTTT.

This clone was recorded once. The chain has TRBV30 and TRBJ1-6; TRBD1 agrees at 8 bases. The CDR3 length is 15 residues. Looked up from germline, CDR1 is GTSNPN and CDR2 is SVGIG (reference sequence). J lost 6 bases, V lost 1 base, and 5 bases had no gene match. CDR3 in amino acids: CAWSGAGGSNSPLHF. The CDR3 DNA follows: TGTGCCTGGAGTGGTGCAGGGGGCAGTAATTCACCCCTCCACTTT.

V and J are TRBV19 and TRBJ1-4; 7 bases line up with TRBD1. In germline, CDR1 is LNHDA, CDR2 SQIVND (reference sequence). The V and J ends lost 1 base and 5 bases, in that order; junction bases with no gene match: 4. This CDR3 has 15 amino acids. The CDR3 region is CASSIGGTVNEKLFF. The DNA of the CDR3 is TGTGCCAGTAGTATAGGCGGGACAGTGAATGAAAAACTGTTTTTT.